A single T cell receptor (beta chain) is shown here with its context. Its target is unknown. The protocol was immunoSEQ multiplex PCR, while the TCRdb copy is restricted to in-frame clones and leaves out a portion. Seen here are 69,000 or so clones, approximately 90% observed once, and the top ten hold 1.3%. This specimen comes from a study of T cell responses to AZD1222 COVID-19 vaccine. Study conclusions and caveats: Baseline seropositivity characterized only six AZD1222 recipients. Recipients of two AZD1222 doses showed rising Spike-specific TCR breadth and depth.

This CDR3 comprises 16 residues. Trimming took off 5 bases at V and 6 bases at J, with 22 bases between the two ends. Germline V CDR1 and CDR2: MGHDK, SYGVNS. The sample consisted of peripheral blood, taken 28 days after the second AZD1222 dose. The V and J genes are TRBV25-1 and TRBJ2-5; tentatively, D is TRBD1 (8 bases). This TCR came from an adult who received the AZD1222 COVID-19 vaccine. The CDR3, as DNA: TGTGCCAGCAGTTACGATTACAGGGGGGGTGACCAGACCCAGTACTTC. Its protein product is CASSYDYRGGDQTQYF.